This T cell receptor beta chain is drawn from a study of blood T cells in healthy people across ages. Primers used in a second PCR of roughly 7 to 11 cycles were a sample-barcoded 5' primer and a J-beta primer mix. One entry per CDR3 protein results from TCRdb running MiXCR on the 5' RACE reads. The repertoire consists of hundreds of thousands of distinct CDR3 sequences, with 40% to 45% occurring once and the leading ten covering approximately 31%. The CDR3 spans 16 residues. Germline V lookup: CDR1 MGHRA, CDR2 YSYEKL. As regards this clonotype: A junction end diverges from the germline sequence, so it may reflect a read error.

This receptor was taken from a man at least 80 years old in good health. V and J are TRBV4-1 and TRBJ1-1; TRBD1 might be the D (6 bases). Sequenced input: blood. CDR3 protein: CASSQDRETGNFEAFF. The CDR3 DNA reads TGTGCCAGCAGCCAAGATCGGGAGACAGGTAACTTTGAAGCTTTCTTT.